The clone carrying this T cell receptor (beta chain) appeared a few times. Its antigen is unidentified. Time point indicated: sample taken at primary tumor resection. The donors were 65 to 85 patients with non-small cell lung cancer that was early-stage and untreated. This entry comes from a study of spatial heterogeneity in lung cancer. Overall study: Detection consistently captured more beta-chain sequences than alpha-chain sequences.

Carried by each TCR cDNA molecule was a unique molecular identifier. MiXCR was run by TCRdb on the 5' RACE reads, yielding one entry per CDR3 protein. The repertoire has more than 10,000 distinct CDR3 sequences, approximately 2.9% of them found once; the top ten carry around a sixth. General observations from the study: How many expanded intratumoral alpha and beta TCRs were present tracked the tumor mutation count, which was a count of nonsynonymous mutations.

Germline assignment: CDR1 SGHDT and CDR2 YYEEEE. CDR3 length: 15 residues. The V end lost 7 bases, the J end lost 0 bases, and 15 bases lay between the germline ends. Sequences were derived from lung tumor tissue, sampled at surgery. The clonotype comes from a male donor with early-stage non-small cell lung cancer. The chain uses TRBV5-6 and TRBJ2-3; D call uncertain. The CDR3 here is CASAAVGFSTDTQYF. The CDR3 region has the DNA TGTGCCAGCGCAGCTGTCGGGTTCAGCACAGATACGCAGTATTTT.